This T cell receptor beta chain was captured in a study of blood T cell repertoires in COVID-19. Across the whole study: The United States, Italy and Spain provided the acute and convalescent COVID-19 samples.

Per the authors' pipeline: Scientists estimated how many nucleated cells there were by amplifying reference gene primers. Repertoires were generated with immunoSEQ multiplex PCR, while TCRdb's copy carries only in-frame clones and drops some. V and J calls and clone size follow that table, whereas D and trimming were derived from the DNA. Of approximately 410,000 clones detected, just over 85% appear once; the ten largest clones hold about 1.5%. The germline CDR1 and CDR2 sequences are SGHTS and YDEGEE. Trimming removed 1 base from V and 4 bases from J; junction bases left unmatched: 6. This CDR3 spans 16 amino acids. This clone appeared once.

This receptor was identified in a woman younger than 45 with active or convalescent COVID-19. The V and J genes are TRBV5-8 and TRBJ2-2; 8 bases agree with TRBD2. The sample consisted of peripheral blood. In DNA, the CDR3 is TGTGCCAGCAGCTTGCGTCTAGCGGGTCCCACCGGGGAGCTGTTTTTT. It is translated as CASSLRLAGPTGELFF. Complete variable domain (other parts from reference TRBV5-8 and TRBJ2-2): EAGVTQSPTHLIKTRGQQATLRCSPISGHTSVYWYQQALGLGLQFLLWYDEGEERNRGNFPPRFSGRQFPNYSSELNVNALELEDSALYLCASSLRLAGPTGELFFGEGSRLTVL.